This T cell receptor beta chain emerged from a study of T cell repertoires in aging, cancer and after chemotherapy. The study's findings and limits: Across the chemotherapy interval, each cancer cohort showed higher median generation probability, suggesting thymic rebound.

As regards this clonotype: Its antigen remains unknown.

Rearranged V-D-J TRB sequences were amplified with a mixed TRB-A/B primer pool. TCRdb passed the multiplex PCR reads through MiXCR, listing each CDR3 protein once. The repertoire includes several thousand distinct CDR3 sequences, 35% to 55% of them detected once, and approximately 7.5% sits in the top ten. The length of the CDR3 is 14 residues. Trimming stripped 9 bases from V and 0 bases from J, with 11 bases between. Germline V lookup: CDR1 LNHDA, CDR2 SQIVND (reference sequence). Peripheral blood genomic DNA, not sorted cells or RNA, was the template. The TCR was taken from a human donor with a blood cancer. The chain links TRBV19 to TRBJ1-4; TRBD1 might be the D (5 bases). Sequenced input: blood. CDR3: CASQGLATNEKLFF. In DNA form, the CDR3 reads TGTGCCAGCCAGGGACTGGCAACTAATGAAAAACTGTTTTTT.